This T cell receptor beta chain was documented in a study of cytomegalovirus exposure and HLA in healthy donors. Whole-study results and caveats: In a later analysis, several top co-occurrence clusters appeared linked to parvovirus B19, influenza, CMV and Epstein-Barr virus. A likely sequencing artifact accounted for one observed cluster of highly shared sequence variants. Later work associated roughly 17,000 TCR beta sequences with HLA alleles at 0.05 false discovery rate. A missense DCLRE1C variant was associated with V- and J-gene trimming of TCR beta chains in a later analysis, and an independent cohort replicated the association.

The PCR had 60 Vbeta and 13 Jbeta primers. Only in-frame clones appear in the TCRdb table, and some are missing; sequencing was by immunoSEQ multiplex PCR. This table holds about 89,000 clones, 85% found once. V gave up 5 bases and J gave up 4 bases; unmatched junction bases: 8. The CDR3 totals 15 residues. Germline CDR1 is SGHTA and CDR2 is FQGTGA. In the case of this clone: Its matching antigen is unknown.

Sequencing was done on a sample of PBMCs. This TCR derives from a man aged 35 to 55 in good health and CMV-seropositive. V gene TRBV7-3 combines with J gene TRBJ1-1; the match to TRBD1 covers 9 bases. CDR3 loop: CASSLDRGKGTEAFF. The CDR3 coding sequence is TGTGCCAGCAGCCTCGACAGGGGGAAGGGCACTGAAGCTTTCTTT.